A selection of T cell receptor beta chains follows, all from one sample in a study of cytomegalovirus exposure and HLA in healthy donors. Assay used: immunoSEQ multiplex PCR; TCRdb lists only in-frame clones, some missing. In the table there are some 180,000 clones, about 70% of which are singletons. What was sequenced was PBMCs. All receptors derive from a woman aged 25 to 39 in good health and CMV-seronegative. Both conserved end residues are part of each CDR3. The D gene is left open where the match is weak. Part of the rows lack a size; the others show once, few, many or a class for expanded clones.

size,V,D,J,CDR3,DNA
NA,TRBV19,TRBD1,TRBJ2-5,CASSIVRGLETQYF,TGTGCCAGTAGTATAGTCAGGGGGCTGGAGACCCAGTACTTC
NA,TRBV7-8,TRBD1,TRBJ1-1,CASSLRQGLNTEAFF,TGTGCCAGCAGCTTACGACAGGGGTTGAACACTGAAGCTTTCTTT
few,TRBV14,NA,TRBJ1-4,CASSQDFDGGSRKLFF,TGTGCCAGCAGCCAAGATTTTGACGGAGGTTCGCGGAAACTGTTTTTT
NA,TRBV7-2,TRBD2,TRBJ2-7,CASSSPGLAPYEQYF,TGTGCCAGCAGCTCGCCGGGACTAGCGCCCTACGAGCAGTACTTC
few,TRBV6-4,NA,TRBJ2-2,CASSDSGANTGELFF,TGTGCCAGCAGTGACTCAGGGGCGAACACCGGGGAGCTGTTTTTT
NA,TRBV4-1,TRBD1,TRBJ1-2,CASSPTGGGGGYTF,TGCGCCAGCAGCCCCACAGGGGGCGGGGGTGGCTACACCTTC
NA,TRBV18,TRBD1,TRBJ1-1,CASSPKGQGGGIEAFF,TGTGCCAGCTCACCAAAAGGACAGGGAGGGGGGATTGAAGCTTTCTTT
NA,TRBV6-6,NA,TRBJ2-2,CASSSQPLRYTGELFF,TGTGCCAGCAGTTCTCAACCCCTTCGGTACACCGGGGAGCTGTTTTTT
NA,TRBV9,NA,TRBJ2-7,CASSVRGSTYEQYF,TGTGCCAGCAGCGTCAGGGGTTCGACCTACGAGCAGTACTTC
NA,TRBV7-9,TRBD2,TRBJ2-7,CASSLLSGGSSYEQYF,TGTGCCAGCAGCCTCCTTAGCGGGGGGAGCTCCTACGAGCAGTACTTC
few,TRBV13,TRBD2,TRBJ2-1,CASSLRTSGGNNEQFF,TGTGCCAGCAGCCTAAGGACTAGCGGGGGTAACAATGAGCAGTTCTTC
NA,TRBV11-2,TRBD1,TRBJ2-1,CASTLRTGQGYNEQFF,TGTGCCAGCACCTTAAGAACGGGACAGGGTTACAATGAGCAGTTCTTC
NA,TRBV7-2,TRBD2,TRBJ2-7,CASSYGLAGYEQYF,TGTGCCAGCAGCTATGGACTAGCGGGCTACGAGCAGTACTTC